These 12 T cell receptor beta chains were sequenced from one sample in a study of spatial heterogeneity in lung cancer. Study-wide results and limits: Counts of expanded intratumoral alpha and beta TCRs tracked tumor mutation counts.

TCRdb reanalysed the 5' RACE reads using MiXCR and keeps one entry per CDR3 protein. The sample lists fewer than 30,000 distinct CDR3 sequences, approximately 6.5% occurring once. These receptors are not linked to any known antigen. The time point: sample taken at primary tumor resection. The sequences come from lung tumor tissue, collected at surgery. Receptor source: a male donor with early-stage non-small cell lung cancer.

This clonotype has more than one count but fewer than ten. As the CDR3 is not closed by the conserved phenylalanine or tryptophan, this likely results from a read error. The chain combines TRBV30 with TRBJ2-1, with 8 bases fitting TRBD1. The germline V gene has CDR1 GTSNPN and CDR2 SVGIG (reference sequence). The CDR3 runs to 14 residues. The V and J ends lost 2 bases and 4 bases, in that order; junction bases with no gene match: 4. The CDR3: CAWSPGGAYNEQFS. The CDR3, as DNA: TGTGCCTGGAGTCCAGGGGGCGCTTACAATGAGCAGTTCTCC.

This clonotype was recorded at least ten times. The rearrangement joins TRBV7-9 to TRBJ2-5; D is ambiguous. Trimming cost V 2 bases and J 5 bases, with 6 bases left between them. Germline-derived CDR1 and CDR2 are SEHNR and FQNEAQ (reference sequence). CDR3 length equals 12 residues. The CDR3 nucleotides read TGTGCCAGCAGCTTAATTGCGGAGACCCAGTACTTC. Translating gives CASSLIAETQYF. Looking up the rest from reference TRBV7-9 and TRBJ2-5 gives the full variable domain: DTGVSQNPRHKITKRGQNVTFRCDPISEHNRLYWYRQTLGQGPEFLTYFQNEAQLEKSRLLSDRFSAERPKGSFSTLEIQRTEQGDSAMYLCASSLIAETQYFGPGTRLLVL.

Turning to this clonotype: With a much larger clone just one base away, this may be a read error. The CDR3 loop is CATSSNRGGELFF. The CDR3 coding sequence is TGTGCCACCAGCAGTAACCGGGGCGGGGAGCTGTTTTTT. V is TRBV15 and J is TRBJ2-2; possibly TRBD2 for D (5 bases). CDR3 size: 13 residues. In germline, CDR1 is LNHNV, CDR2 YYDKDF (reference sequence). V gave up 3 bases and J gave up 7 bases, with 9 bases separating them.

The chain is built from TRBV20-1 and TRBJ1-4; D is unresolved. The germline V and J ends were trimmed by 0 bases and 5 bases, with 16 bases remaining between them. This CDR3 has 16 residues. Germline V gives CDR1 DFQATT, CDR2 SNEGSKA (reference sequence). The DNA for the CDR3 is TGCAGTGCTAGAGATGCTGCTGGGATTTGGAATGAAAAACTGTTTTTT. Protein product: CSARDAAGIWNEKLFF.

The V gene is TRBV6-2 or TRBV6-3, the J gene TRBJ1-1; 10 bases align to TRBD1. J was trimmed by 4 bases and V by 4 bases; bases with no gene match: 3. The CDR3 spans 14 residues. CDR1 and CDR2 from the germline V gene are MNHEY and SVGEGT. The CDR3 nucleotides are TGTGCCAGCAGTTCCCGGACAGGGGGCACTGAAGCTTTCTTT. This translates into CASSSRTGGTEAFF.

This clonotype occurred many times. V and J are TRBV10-3 and TRBJ1-6, with 11 bases matching TRBD1. In germline, CDR1 is ENHRY, CDR2 SYGVKD. J lost 9 bases, V lost 10 bases, and 5 bases had no gene match. This CDR3 contains 13 residues. As DNA, the CDR3 is TGTGCCAGCGCCGGGACAGGGGGTTCACCCCTCCACTTT. This gives the protein CASAGTGGSPLHF.

This clonotype was seen many times. The chain joins TRBV4-1 to TRBJ1-2, with 7 bases that match TRBD1. The CDR3 extends over 13 amino acids. The germline CDR1 and CDR2 sequences are MGHRA and YSYEKL. With V trimmed by 3 bases and J by 6 bases, 4 bases remained unmatched. CDR3 region: CASSQGQGDGYTF. The CDR3 DNA reads TGCGCCAGCAGCCAGGGGCAGGGGGATGGCTACACCTTC.

With regard to this clonotype: A much larger clone lies a single base off, so this may be a read error. The chain recombines TRBV7-8 with TRBJ1-6, with unresolved D. The CDR3 is 13 residues long. CDR1 is SGHVS and CDR2 is FQNEAQ in the germline V gene. Between the trimmed V and J ends, which lost 5 bases and 9 bases, there was a span of 11 bases. The CDR3 loop is CASSLEIGSPLHF. The CDR3 region has the DNA TGTGCCAGCAGCCTAGAAATTGGTTCACCCCTCCACTTT.

This clonotype was seen ten or more times. J is TRBJ2-7 and V is TRBV6-5; a possible D gene is TRBD1 (5 bases). The V end lost 6 bases, the J end lost 1 base, and 16 bases lay between the germline ends. This CDR3 has 15 amino acids. Germline CDR1 reads MNHEY; CDR2 reads SVGAGI. The DNA for the CDR3 is TGTGCCAGCAGCCCTTGGCCAGGGATTTCCTACGAGCAGTACTTC. It yields the protein CASSPWPGISYEQYF.

This clonotype was recorded at least ten times. The rearrangement links TRBV20-1 to TRBJ1-6, with TRBD1 identical over 7 bases. V gave up 1 base and J gave up 8 bases; unmatched junction bases: 11. Germline-derived CDR1 and CDR2 are DFQATT and SNEGSKA (reference sequence). CDR3 length: 16 residues. The CDR3 sequence is CSARAFLQGYYSPLHF. Written as DNA, the CDR3 is TGCAGTGCTAGAGCCTTTCTACAGGGGTATTATTCACCCCTCCACTTT.

This clonotype occurred many times. The V and J genes are TRBV14 and TRBJ2-7; 7 bases fit TRBD2. CDR3 length: 17 residues. With 0 bases clipped from V and 3 bases from J, the junction kept 11 bases outside the gene matches. Germline V lookup: CDR1 SGHDN, CDR2 FVKESK. CDR3 sequence: CASSQEDRGGGFYEQYF. As DNA, the CDR3 is TGTGCCAGCAGCCAAGAAGATCGTGGCGGGGGTTTCTACGAGCAGTACTTC.

This clonotype was recorded many times. This chain uses TRBV3-1 with TRBJ2-5; D unclear. CDR3 length: 11 amino acids. Germline CDR1 reads LGHDT; CDR2 reads YNNKEL (reference sequence). Trimming removed 1 base at V and 5 bases at J, with 2 bases between. The CDR3 DNA sequence: TGTGCCAGCAGCCAAGTGGAGACCCAGTACTTC. This encodes CASSQVETQYF.